This T cell receptor beta chain originates from a study of T cell repertoires in cytomegalovirus infection. On the study more broadly: CMV epitopes that were recently identified and HLA-C-restricted were used alongside well-studied HLA-B-restricted ones. Study-level points and caveats: Using cumulative public TCR beta family frequency, the authors identified those who carried CMV together with the relevant HLA. The ex vivo response was dominated by HLA-C-restricted CMV-specific TCR beta clonotypes.

V trimming: 5 bases; J trimming: 2 bases; junction bases outside the gene matches: 4. CDR1 and CDR2 (germline): SGHAT, FQDESV (reference sequence). The CDR3 runs to 14 residues. TCRdb called the reads again in MiXCR, with one record for every CDR3 protein. The table lists about 310,000 distinct CDR3 sequences, 25% of them singletons. This clonotype has only a few counts. Its antigen is unidentified. The chain recombines TRBV11-1 with TRBJ2-7; TRBD2 agrees at 9 bases. The material was cultured PBMCs, obtained from culture after CMV antigen stimulation. The TCR sequence derives from a human donor in good health (CMV status not recorded). Some clones in this sample may be carry-over from other donors' samples. CDR3 region: CASSPPSGAYEQYF. In DNA, the CDR3 is TGTGCCAGCAGCCCTCCTAGCGGGGCCTACGAGCAGTACTTC.